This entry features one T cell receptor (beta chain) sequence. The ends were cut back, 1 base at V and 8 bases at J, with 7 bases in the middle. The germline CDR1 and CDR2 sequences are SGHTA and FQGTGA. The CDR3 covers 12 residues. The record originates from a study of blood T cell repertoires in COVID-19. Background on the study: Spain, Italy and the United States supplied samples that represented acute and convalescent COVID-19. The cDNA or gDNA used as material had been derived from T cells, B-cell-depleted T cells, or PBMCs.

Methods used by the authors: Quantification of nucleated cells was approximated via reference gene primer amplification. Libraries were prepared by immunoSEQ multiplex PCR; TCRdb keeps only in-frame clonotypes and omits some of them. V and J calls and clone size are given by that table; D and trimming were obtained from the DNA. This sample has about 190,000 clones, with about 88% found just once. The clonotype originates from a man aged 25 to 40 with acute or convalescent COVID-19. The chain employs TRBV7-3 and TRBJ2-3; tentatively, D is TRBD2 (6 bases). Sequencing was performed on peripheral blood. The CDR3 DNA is TGTGCCAGCAGCTTAATGGGGGGTACGCAGTATTTT. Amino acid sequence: CASSLMGGTQYF.